Listed below are T cell receptor beta chains from one sample, sequenced in a study of long-term antiretroviral therapy in people with HIV. Some clones are missing from TCRdb's copy, which holds only in-frame ones; the method was immunoSEQ multiplex PCR. The profile shows 25,000 or so clones, 70% to 85% of them singletons. This sample comprised unsorted PBMCs, obtained 0.8 years before starting antiretroviral therapy. The source is a man younger than 35 with HIV. Each CDR3 is given with its conserved first and last residue. A D gene is named only where the DNA matches it firmly.

length: 16; V: TRBV7-3; D: TRBD1; J: TRBJ2-7; DNA: TGTGCCAGCAGCAAGTTCGGGACAGGGGCCTCCTACGAGCAGTACTTC; CDR3: CASSKFGTGASYEQYF
length: 13; V: TRBV6-1; D: .; J: TRBJ1-1; DNA: TGTGCCAGCATAATCATCACGGACACTGAAGCTTTCTTT; CDR3: CASIIITDTEAFF
length: 15; V: TRBV6-6; D: .; J: TRBJ1-1; DNA: TGTGCCAGCAGAAACAGAGGAGATAGAGGCACTGAAGCTTTCTTT; CDR3: CASRNRGDRGTEAFF
length: 11; V: TRBV30; D: .; J: TRBJ1-2; DNA: TGTGCCTGGAGTGTTACCTATGGCTACACCTTC; CDR3: CAWSVTYGYTF
length: 15; V: TRBV7-2; D: TRBD1; J: TRBJ1-4; DNA: TGTGCCAGCAGCTCGGGACAGGGGCCTCTGAAGGTGCTGTTTTTT; CDR3: CASSSGQGPLKVLFF
length: 13; V: TRBV29-1; D: TRBD2; J: TRBJ2-1; DNA: TGCAGCGTTGACGGACTAGCAGAATTGGGGCAGTTCTTC; CDR3: CSVDGLAELGQFF
length: 13; V: TRBV25-1; D: TRBD1; J: TRBJ2-7; DNA: TGTGCCAGCGGCGACAGGGAAATCGCCGAGCAGTACTTC; CDR3: CASGDREIAEQYF
length: 18; V: TRBV12-5; D: TRBD2; J: TRBJ2-5; DNA: TGTGCTAGTGGTTTGGCGGGACTAGCGGGGGCCGGGCAGGTGACCCAGTACTTC; CDR3: CASGLAGLAGAGQVTQYF
length: 12; V: TRBV4-2; D: .; J: TRBJ1-1; DNA: TGTGCCAGCAGCCAGCCTGGGGTAATGGCTTTCTTT; CDR3: CASSQPGVMAFF
length: 13; V: TRBV11-2; D: .; J: TRBJ2-3; DNA: TGTGCCAGCAGCTCGCTGTTCCGGGATACGCAGTATTTT; CDR3: CASSSLFRDTQYF
length: 17; V: TRBV2; D: .; J: TRBJ2-1; DNA: TGTGCCAGCAGTGATTTAGGCTCGCAGGGCTCCTACAATGAGCAGTTCTTC; CDR3: CASSDLGSQGSYNEQFF
length: 13; V: TRBV19; D: TRBD2; J: TRBJ2-1; DNA: TGTGCCAGTAGTACTAGCGGGAGAGGGGAGCAGTTCTTC; CDR3: CASSTSGRGEQFF
length: 15; V: TRBV5-6; D: .; J: TRBJ2-4; DNA: TGTGCCAGCAGCTTGGGGCTGGTTTCGGGAAACATTCAGTACTTC; CDR3: CASSLGLVSGNIQYF